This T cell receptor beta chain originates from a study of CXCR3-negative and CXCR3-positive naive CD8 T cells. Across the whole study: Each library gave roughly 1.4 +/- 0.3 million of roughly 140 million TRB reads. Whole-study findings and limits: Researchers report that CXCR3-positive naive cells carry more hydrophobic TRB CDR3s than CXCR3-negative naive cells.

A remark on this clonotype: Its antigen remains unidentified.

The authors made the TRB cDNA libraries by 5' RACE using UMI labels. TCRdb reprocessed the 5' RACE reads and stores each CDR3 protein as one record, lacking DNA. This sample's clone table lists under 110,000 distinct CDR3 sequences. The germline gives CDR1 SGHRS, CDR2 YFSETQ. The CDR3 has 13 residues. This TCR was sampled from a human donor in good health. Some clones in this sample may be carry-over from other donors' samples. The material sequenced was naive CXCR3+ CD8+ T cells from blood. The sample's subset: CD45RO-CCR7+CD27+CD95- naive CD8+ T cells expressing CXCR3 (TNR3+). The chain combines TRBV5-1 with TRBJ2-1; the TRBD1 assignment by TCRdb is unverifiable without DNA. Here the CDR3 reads CASSLWADNEQFF.